Given below is one T cell receptor (beta chain) in context. What it binds is unknown. These data belong to a study of cytomegalovirus exposure and HLA in healthy donors. PCR amplification relied on 60 Vbeta primers (plus 13 Jbeta primers). Here immunoSEQ multiplex PCR was the method, and the copy in TCRdb shows in-frame clones only, minus some. The data hold under 200,000 clones, with around 82% observed a single time. This CDR3 comprises 15 residues. CDR1 and CDR2 (germline): MNHEY, SVGAGI. V gave up 4 bases and J gave up 0 bases, with 10 bases separating them. Study-wide results and caveats: V- and J-gene trimming of TCR beta was linked (in a later analysis) to a missense DCLRE1C variant.

The source material was PBMCs. The chain is built from TRBV6-5 and TRBJ2-1, with unresolved D. The TCR sequence derives from a man aged 35 to 55 in good health and CMV-seropositive. The CDR3 here is CASSSVHGSYNEQFF. The CDR3 nucleotides read TGTGCCAGCAGTTCCGTCCACGGCTCCTACAATGAGCAGTTCTTC.